This T cell receptor (beta chain) was observed in a study of vaccination and CD4 T cells after COVID-19. On the study more broadly: Convalescent patients gave post-COVID blood a median roughly 96 days post-diagnosis, range 35 to 161.

The Oncomine TCR Beta short-read assay sequenced DNA from cultured CD4+ T cells. Each CDR3 protein gets one entry after TCRdb re-called the PCR reads with MiXCR. Among roughly 7,700 distinct CDR3 sequences listed, 60% were seen once. The treatment here: roughly 10-day PBMC culture with coronavirus spike peptide pools or control peptides (ViraFEST assay). Antigen-specific T cells were expanded with peptide pools by ViraFEST, and TCRs were then sequenced. Germline CDR1 DFQATT, CDR2 SNEGSKA (reference sequence). The CDR3 extends over 15 amino acids. V dropped 0 bases and J dropped 2 bases, with 11 bases sitting between them. As to this clonotype: What it binds is unknown.

The source of this sequence is a human donor who had recovered from COVID-19. Sequences were obtained from CD4+ T cells from blood, cultured in vitro. The rearrangement uses TRBV20-1 and TRBJ1-3, with D possibly being TRBD1 (5 bases). This CDR3 is CSARDRAGTGNTIYF. In DNA, the CDR3 is TGCAGTGCTAGAGATAGGGCAGGGACTGGAAACACCATATATTTT.